Listed below are T cell receptor beta chains from one sample, sequenced in a study of shared clonotypes between healthy human individuals. The repertoire was sequenced with immunoSEQ multiplex PCR; TCRdb's copy has only in-frame clones and lacks some. The table has about 1.1 million clones, 78% seen once. The source material was memory CD4+ T cells from PBMCs. These receptor sequences come from a man aged 18 to 29 in good health. Some clones in this sample may be carry-over from other donors' samples. CDR3s include the opening cysteine and the closing phenylalanine or tryptophan. D genes are given only for firm matches. Not all rows give a size; the values are once, few, many and, for expanded clones, a class.

CDR3aa: CASSPHNGMGTDTQYF
CDR3nt: TGTGCCAGCAGCCCGCACAACGGGATGGGGACAGATACGCAGTATTTT
abundance: few
j_gene: TRBJ2-3
v_gene: TRBV9
d_gene: NA

CDR3aa: CASSEYQGAGNYGYTF
CDR3nt: TGTGCCAGCAGTGAATACCAGGGGGCTGGTAACTATGGCTACACCTTC
abundance: NA
j_gene: TRBJ1-2
v_gene: TRBV25-1
d_gene: TRBD1

CDR3aa: CASNRGGAVNTEAFF
CDR3nt: TGTGCCAGTAATCGGGGGGGCGCAGTGAACACTGAAGCTTTCTTT
abundance: once
j_gene: TRBJ1-1
v_gene: TRBV19
d_gene: NA

CDR3aa: CASSIPGGRYNEQFF
CDR3nt: TGTGCCAGCAGCATTCCGGGAGGGCGGTACAATGAGCAGTTCTTC
abundance: NA
j_gene: TRBJ2-1
v_gene: TRBV7-9
d_gene: TRBD2

CDR3aa: CASSVTSSTYEQYF
CDR3nt: TGTGCCAGCAGCGTGACTAGTAGTACCTACGAGCAGTACTTC
abundance: NA
j_gene: TRBJ2-7
v_gene: TRBV7-9
d_gene: NA

CDR3aa: CASLLSAEAFF
CDR3nt: TGTGCCAGCCTGCTAAGTGCTGAAGCTTTCTTT
abundance: few
j_gene: TRBJ1-1
v_gene: TRBV28
d_gene: NA

CDR3aa: CASSFDNSNYGYTF
CDR3nt: TGTGCCAGCAGTTTCGACAACTCTAACTATGGCTACACCTTC
abundance: NA
j_gene: TRBJ1-2
v_gene: TRBV2
d_gene: NA

CDR3aa: CARGDEQFF
CDR3nt: TGTGCCAGAGGGGATGAGCAGTTCTTC
abundance: NA
j_gene: TRBJ2-1
v_gene: TRBV2
d_gene: NA

CDR3aa: CASSLNAAGQETQYF
CDR3nt: TGTGCCAGCAGCTTGAACGCCGCGGGCCAAGAGACCCAGTACTTC
abundance: NA
j_gene: TRBJ2-5
v_gene: TRBV7-3
d_gene: NA

CDR3aa: CASRGLGQGFQGYTF
CDR3nt: TGTGCCAGCAGGGGACTGGGACAGGGATTTCAAGGCTACACCTTC
abundance: NA
j_gene: TRBJ1-2
v_gene: TRBV28
d_gene: TRBD1

CDR3aa: CASSPSGRKETQYF
CDR3nt: TGTGCCAGCAGCCCTAGCGGGAGGAAAGAGACCCAGTACTTC
abundance: NA
j_gene: TRBJ2-5
v_gene: TRBV11-2
d_gene: TRBD2

CDR3aa: CASSLNQDYGYTF
CDR3nt: TGTGCCAGCAGCTTAAATCAGGACTATGGCTACACCTTC
abundance: NA
j_gene: TRBJ1-2
v_gene: TRBV7-9
d_gene: NA

CDR3aa: CASSSERLPGNYGYTF
CDR3nt: TGTGCCAGCAGCTCCGAAAGATTACCGGGAAACTATGGCTACACCTTC
abundance: NA
j_gene: TRBJ1-2
v_gene: TRBV7-8
d_gene: NA

CDR3aa: CAISEGPYGYTF
CDR3nt: TGTGCCATCAGTGAGGGCCCCTATGGCTACACCTTC
abundance: NA
j_gene: TRBJ1-2
v_gene: TRBV10-3
d_gene: NA

CDR3aa: CASSQDWAAHSNQPQHF
CDR3nt: TGCGCCAGCAGCCAAGATTGGGCAGCCCATAGCAATCAGCCCCAGCATTTT
abundance: NA
j_gene: TRBJ1-5
v_gene: TRBV4-3
d_gene: NA

CDR3aa: CASSELRGGETQYF
CDR3nt: TGTGCCAGCAGTGAATTAAGGGGAGGAGAGACCCAGTACTTC
abundance: NA
j_gene: TRBJ2-5
v_gene: TRBV2
d_gene: NA

CDR3aa: CASRGGNTEAFF
CDR3nt: TGTGCCAGCCGCGGGGGTAACACTGAAGCTTTCTTT
abundance: few
j_gene: TRBJ1-1
v_gene: TRBV28
d_gene: NA

CDR3aa: CASSLDRETEAFF
CDR3nt: TGCGCCAGCAGCCTTGACAGGGAGACTGAAGCTTTCTTT
abundance: few
j_gene: TRBJ1-1
v_gene: TRBV4-1
d_gene: TRBD1

CDR3aa: CAWSVSFGGELFF
CDR3nt: TGTGCCTGGAGTGTATCCTTTGGGGGGGAGCTGTTTTTT
abundance: once
j_gene: TRBJ2-2
v_gene: TRBV30
d_gene: NA

CDR3aa: CAWSPGDEQYF
CDR3nt: TGTGCCTGGAGCCCTGGAGACGAGCAGTACTTC
abundance: NA
j_gene: TRBJ2-7
v_gene: TRBV30
d_gene: NA

CDR3aa: CAISIFAYEQYF
CDR3nt: TGTGCCATCAGTATATTTGCTTACGAGCAGTACTTC
abundance: NA
j_gene: TRBJ2-7
v_gene: TRBV10-3
d_gene: NA

CDR3aa: CASTRTAYLNIQYF
CDR3nt: TGTGCCAGTACGAGGACAGCCTATCTAAACATTCAGTACTTC
abundance: NA
j_gene: TRBJ2-4
v_gene: TRBV2
d_gene: NA

CDR3aa: CAISESSGYYGYTF
CDR3nt: TGTGCCATCAGTGAGTCGTCGGGGTATTATGGCTACACCTTC
abundance: NA
j_gene: TRBJ1-2
v_gene: TRBV10-3
d_gene: NA

CDR3aa: CASSLGQGVTIYF
CDR3nt: TGTGCCAGCAGTTTGGGACAGGGAGTAACCATATATTTT
abundance: NA
j_gene: TRBJ1-3
v_gene: TRBV28
d_gene: TRBD1

CDR3aa: CASSPLGIAGGKQYF
CDR3nt: TGTGCCAGCTCACCACTGGGAATAGCAGGGGGAAAGCAGTACTTC
abundance: NA
j_gene: TRBJ2-7
v_gene: TRBV18
d_gene: TRBD1

CDR3aa: CASSLAGGYSYNEQFF
CDR3nt: TGCGCCAGCAGCTTGGCTGGCGGCTACTCCTACAATGAGCAGTTCTTC
abundance: NA
j_gene: TRBJ2-1
v_gene: TRBV5-1
d_gene: NA

CDR3aa: CASSFIRARHSNQPQHF
CDR3nt: TGTGCCAGCAGTTTTATTCGGGCGCGGCATAGCAATCAGCCCCAGCATTTT
abundance: NA
j_gene: TRBJ1-5
v_gene: TRBV28
d_gene: NA

CDR3aa: CASSLVAGPGTEAFF
CDR3nt: TGCGCCAGCAGCTTGGTGGCGGGCCCCGGCACTGAAGCTTTCTTT
abundance: NA
j_gene: TRBJ1-1
v_gene: TRBV5-1
d_gene: NA

CDR3aa: CASSVDGTQLYEQYF
CDR3nt: TGTGCCAGCAGCGTGGACGGGACCCAATTGTACGAGCAGTACTTC
abundance: once
j_gene: TRBJ2-7
v_gene: TRBV5-4
d_gene: NA

CDR3aa: CASSLGPGGEAFF
CDR3nt: TGCGCCAGCAGCTTGGGCCCTGGAGGTGAAGCTTTCTTT
abundance: NA
j_gene: TRBJ1-1
v_gene: TRBV5-1
d_gene: NA